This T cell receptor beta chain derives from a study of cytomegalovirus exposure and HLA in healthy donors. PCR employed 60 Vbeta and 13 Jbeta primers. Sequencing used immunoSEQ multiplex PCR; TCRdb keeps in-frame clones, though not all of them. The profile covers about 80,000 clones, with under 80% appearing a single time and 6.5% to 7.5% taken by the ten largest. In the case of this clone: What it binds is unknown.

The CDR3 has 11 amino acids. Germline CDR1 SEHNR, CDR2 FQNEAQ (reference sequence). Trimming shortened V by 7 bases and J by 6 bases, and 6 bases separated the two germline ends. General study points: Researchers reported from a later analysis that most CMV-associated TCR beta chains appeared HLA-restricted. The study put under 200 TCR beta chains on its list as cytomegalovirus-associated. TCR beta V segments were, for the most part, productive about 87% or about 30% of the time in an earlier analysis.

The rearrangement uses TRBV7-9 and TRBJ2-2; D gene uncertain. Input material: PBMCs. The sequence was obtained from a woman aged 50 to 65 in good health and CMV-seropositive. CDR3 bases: TGTGCCAGCACCGGTTCCGGGGAGCTGTTTTTT. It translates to CASTGSGELFF.